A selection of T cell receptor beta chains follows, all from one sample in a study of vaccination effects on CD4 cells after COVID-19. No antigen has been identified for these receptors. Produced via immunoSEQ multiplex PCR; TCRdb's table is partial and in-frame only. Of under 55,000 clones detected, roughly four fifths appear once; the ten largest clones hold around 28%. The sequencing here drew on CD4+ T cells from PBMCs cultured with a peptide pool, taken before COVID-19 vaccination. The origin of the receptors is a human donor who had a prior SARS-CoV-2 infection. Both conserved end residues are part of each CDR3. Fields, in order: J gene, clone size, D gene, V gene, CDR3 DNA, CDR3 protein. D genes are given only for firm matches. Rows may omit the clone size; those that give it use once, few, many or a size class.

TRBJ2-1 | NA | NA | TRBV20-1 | TGCAGTGCTTTGGAGCGCAATGAGCAGTTCTTC | CSALERNEQFF
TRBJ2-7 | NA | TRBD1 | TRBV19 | TGTGCCAGTAGTAGTACAGGGGGCGGGTACGAGCAGTACTTC | CASSSTGGGYEQYF
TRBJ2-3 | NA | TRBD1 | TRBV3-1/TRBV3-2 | TGTGCCAGCAGCCAACCTCCGGGACAGGGCACAGATACGCAGTATTTT | CASSQPPGQGTDTQYF
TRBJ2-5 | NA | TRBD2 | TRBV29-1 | TGCAGCGTGCGGCGCGGGAGTATGGAGACCCAGTACTTC | CSVRRGSMETQYF
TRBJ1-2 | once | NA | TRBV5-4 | TGTGCCAGCAGCTTTTATAGCCGGGGCTATGGCTACACCTTC | CASSFYSRGYGYTF
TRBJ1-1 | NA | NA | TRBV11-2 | TGTGCCAGCAGCTTTTATCCTCTGGGGGAGGCGAACACTGAAGCTTTCTTT | CASSFYPLGEANTEAFF
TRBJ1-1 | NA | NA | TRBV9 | TGTGCCAGCAGTGGGGCCTGGAACACTGAAGCTTTCTTT | CASSGAWNTEAFF
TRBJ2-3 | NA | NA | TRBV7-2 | TGTGCCAGCAGCTTAGTGGCCCGGGGTGGAGGGAGCACAGATACGCAGTATTTT | CASSLVARGGGSTDTQYF
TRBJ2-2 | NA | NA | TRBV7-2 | TGTGCCAGCAGCTTAGACACCCGGACTGGGGAGCTGTTTTTT | CASSLDTRTGELFF
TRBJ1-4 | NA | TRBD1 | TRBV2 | TGTGCCAGCAGAGAACAGGGGGCGGCTGATGAAAAACTGTTTTTT | CASREQGAADEKLFF
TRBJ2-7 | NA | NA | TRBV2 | TGTGCCAGCAGTGGAGACAGGCCCCACGAGCAGTACTTC | CASSGDRPHEQYF
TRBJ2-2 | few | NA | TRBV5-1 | TGCGCCAGCAGCTGGGGACTTACGAACACCGGGGAGCTGTTTTTT | CASSWGLTNTGELFF
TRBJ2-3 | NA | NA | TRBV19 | TGTGCCAGTAGTATGCTCGTGGGCGGCAGTAGCACAGATACGCAGTATTTT | CASSMLVGGSSTDTQYF
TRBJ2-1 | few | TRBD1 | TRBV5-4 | TGTGCCAGCAGCTCCGGGACAGGTTACAATGAGCAGTTCTTC | CASSSGTGYNEQFF
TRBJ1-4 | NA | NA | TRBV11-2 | TGTGCCAGCAGCCTGTGGACTGGGGAAAAACTGTTTTTT | CASSLWTGEKLFF
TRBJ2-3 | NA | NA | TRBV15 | TGTGCCACCAGCAGGGTCCACGCCCTGGGAGATACGCAGTATTTT | CATSRVHALGDTQYF
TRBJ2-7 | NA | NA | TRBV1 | TGCACCAGCAGCCTCAATCTCGGGGCGGCCAGCTCCTACGAGCAGTACTTC | CTSSLNLGAASSYEQYF
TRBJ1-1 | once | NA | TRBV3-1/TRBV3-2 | TGTGCCAGCAGCCAAGGTTGGGCAGCTGAAGAAGCTTTCTTT | CASSQGWAAEEAFF
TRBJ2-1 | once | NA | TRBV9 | TGTGCCAGCAGCGTAGCGGGAACCTACAATGAGCAGTTCTTC | CASSVAGTYNEQFF
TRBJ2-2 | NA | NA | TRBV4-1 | TGCGCCAGCAGCCTTCCAACCATCCGATCTGGCGCCGGGGAGCTGTTTTTT | CASSLPTIRSGAGELFF
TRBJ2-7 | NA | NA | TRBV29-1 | TGCAGCGTTGTCGCGGGGGCTTCAAGGGAGCAGTACTTC | CSVVAGASREQYF
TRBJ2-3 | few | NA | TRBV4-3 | TGCGCCAGCAGCCAAGATAGGACCTATACGCAGTATTTT | CASSQDRTYTQYF
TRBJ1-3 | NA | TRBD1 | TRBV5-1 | TGCGCCAGCAGCTTAGGACAGGCCAACACCATATATTTT | CASSLGQANTIYF
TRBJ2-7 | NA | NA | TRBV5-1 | TGCGCCAGCAGGCTGTACCCCGAACCTACCTACGAGCAGTACTTC | CASRLYPEPTYEQYF
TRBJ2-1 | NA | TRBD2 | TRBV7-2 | TGTGCCAGCAGCCCTAGACTAGCGGGGGACAGGGGGCAGTTCTTC | CASSPRLAGDRGQFF
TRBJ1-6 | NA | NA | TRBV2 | TGTGCCAGCAAGGACGTGGCGAATTCACCCCTCCACTTT | CASKDVANSPLHF
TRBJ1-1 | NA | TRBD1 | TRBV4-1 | TGCGCCAGCAGCCAAGATACCGCGGCAGGGGGCTTGACTGAAGCTTTCTTT | CASSQDTAAGGLTEAFF
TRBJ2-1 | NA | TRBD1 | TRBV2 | TGTGCCAGCAGGGACAGGGTTCCATCCAATGAGCAGTTCTTC | CASRDRVPSNEQFF
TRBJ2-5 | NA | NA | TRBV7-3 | TGTGCCAGCAGCTACGACAGCCGGGAGACCCAGTACTTC | CASSYDSRETQYF
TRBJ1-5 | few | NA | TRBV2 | TGTGCCAGCAGTGAACTAGGGGCTGGCAATCAGCCCCAGCATTTT | CASSELGAGNQPQHF
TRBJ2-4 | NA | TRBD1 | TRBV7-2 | TGTGCCAGCAGCACCCTAACAGGGGTCTTAAACATTCAGTACTTC | CASSTLTGVLNIQYF
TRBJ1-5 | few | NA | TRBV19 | TGTGCCAGTAGTATCTCAACCCGTTATAGCAATCAGCCCCAGCATTTT | CASSISTRYSNQPQHF
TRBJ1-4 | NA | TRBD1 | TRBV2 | TGTGCCAGCAGTTTTGCCAGGGGGGAAAAACTGTTTTTT | CASSFARGEKLFF
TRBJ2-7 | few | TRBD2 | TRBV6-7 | TGTGCCAGCAGTAACGCAGGGACTAGCGGACTAGACTCCTACGAGCAGTACTTC | CASSNAGTSGLDSYEQYF
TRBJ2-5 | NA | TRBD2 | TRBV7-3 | TGTGCCAGCAGCTCTAGCGGGGGGAACCAAGAGACCCAGTACTTC | CASSSSGGNQETQYF
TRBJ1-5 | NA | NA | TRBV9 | TGTGCCAGCAGCGTAGGTGGAAATAGCAATCAGCCCCAGCATTTT | CASSVGGNSNQPQHF
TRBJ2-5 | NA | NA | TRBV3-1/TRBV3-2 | TGTGCCAGCAGCCAAGTTTGGGAGACCCAGTACTTC | CASSQVWETQYF
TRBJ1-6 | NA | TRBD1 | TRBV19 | TGTGCCAGTAGTAATCGACAGGGGACACCCCTCCACTTT | CASSNRQGTPLHF
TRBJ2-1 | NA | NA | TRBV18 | TGTGCCAGCTCAGGAGCGGCTTACAATGAGCAGTTCTTC | CASSGAAYNEQFF
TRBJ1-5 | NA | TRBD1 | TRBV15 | TGTGCCACCAGCAGAGCGTTACAGGGGTATAGCAATCAGCCCCAGCATTTT | CATSRALQGYSNQPQHF
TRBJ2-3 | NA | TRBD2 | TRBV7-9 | TGTGCCAGCAGCGAGAGAGCGGGGTACACAGATACGCAGTATTTT | CASSERAGYTDTQYF
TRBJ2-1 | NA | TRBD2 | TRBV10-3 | TGTGCCTCAAACGTCCGGGGGGACAATGAGCAGTTCTTC | CASNVRGDNEQFF
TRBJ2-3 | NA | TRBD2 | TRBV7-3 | TGTGCCAGCAGCTTACAAGCGGGGGGCCCAGATACGCAGTATTTT | CASSLQAGGPDTQYF
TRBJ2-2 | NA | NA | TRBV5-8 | TGTGCCAGCAGGCCGCTCAACACCGGGGAGCTGTTTTTT | CASRPLNTGELFF
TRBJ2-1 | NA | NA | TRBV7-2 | TGTGCCAGCAGCTTAGGGGGGGCTTCCTACAATGAGCAGTTCTTC | CASSLGGASYNEQFF
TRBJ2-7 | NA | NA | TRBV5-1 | TGCGCCAGCACACGTCACAGGTACTCCTACGAGCAGTACTTC | CASTRHRYSYEQYF
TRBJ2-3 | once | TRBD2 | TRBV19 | TGTGCCAGTAGTATGGTCCGGACTAGCGGGGGGGCCGGCACAGATACGCAGTATTTT | CASSMVRTSGGAGTDTQYF
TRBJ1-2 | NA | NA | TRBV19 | TGTGCCAGTAGTATTAACGGGGGAGCAAACTATGGCTACACCTTC | CASSINGGANYGYTF
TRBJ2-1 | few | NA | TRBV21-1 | TGTGCCAGCAGCAAAGTTATAGGGACTGAAAACAATGAGCAGTTCTTC | CASSKVIGTENNEQFF
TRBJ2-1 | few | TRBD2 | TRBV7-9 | TGTGCCAGCAGCCCCACTAGCGGATACAATGAGCAGTTCTTC | CASSPTSGYNEQFF
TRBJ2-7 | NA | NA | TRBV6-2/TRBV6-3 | TGTGCCAGCAGCAACTACTGGGGATTCTACGAGCAGTACTTC | CASSNYWGFYEQYF
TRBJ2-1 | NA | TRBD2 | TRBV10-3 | TGTGCCATTGGGACTAGCGGGGGTCATGAGCAGTTCTTC | CAIGTSGGHEQFF